A selection of T cell receptor beta chains follows, all from one sample in a study of PD-1 blockade in classical Hodgkin lymphoma. Clones were sequenced by immunoSEQ multiplex PCR, and TCRdb holds only the in-frame ones, with some missing. The sample comprises about 21,000 clones, roughly 89% of which are singletons, and 6.8% rests with the top ten. Sequencing used CD8+ T cells from blood. These receptors came from a human donor with classical Hodgkin lymphoma. Each CDR3 is given with its conserved first and last residue. D genes are given only for firm matches. Rows may omit the clone size; those that give it use once, few, many or a size class.

NA | TRBJ2-3 | TRBV2 | NA | TGTGCCAGCAGTGAAGAAGAGGGGGGGACAGATACGCAGTATTTT | CASSEEEGGTDTQYF
NA | TRBJ2-1 | TRBV19 | NA | TGTGCCAGTAGTATGGCCTCCGCCGGGGATGAGCAGTTCTTC | CASSMASAGDEQFF
NA | TRBJ2-1 | TRBV5-1 | NA | TGCGCCAGCAGCTTGGACCTAGGGTGGGGGGCCCGATACAATGAGCAGTTCTTC | CASSLDLGWGARYNEQFF
NA | TRBJ2-3 | TRBV9 | NA | TGTGCCAGCAGCGTAGCAGGGGCAGGTAGCACAGATACGCAGTATTTT | CASSVAGAGSTDTQYF
NA | TRBJ1-1 | TRBV28 | NA | TGTGCCAGCAGTTTAGAAGGGACCTCGGACACTGAAGCTTTCTTT | CASSLEGTSDTEAFF
NA | TRBJ1-6 | TRBV27 | NA | TGTGCCAGCCAATTGATGAGCTCCTATAATTCACCCCTCCACTTT | CASQLMSSYNSPLHF
NA | TRBJ2-5 | TRBV18 | NA | TGTGCCAGCTCACCGAAGACTACGTACCAAGAGACCCAGTACTTC | CASSPKTTYQETQYF
TRBD2 | TRBJ2-7 | TRBV28 | NA | TGTGCCAGCAGTTTTTCCGGACTAGCGGCAACCTACGAGCAGTACTTC | CASSFSGLAATYEQYF
NA | TRBJ2-3 | TRBV7-8 | once | TGTGCCAGCAGCCCAGGGGGGGGTGTTGGAGATACGCAGTATTTT | CASSPGGGVGDTQYF
NA | TRBJ1-2 | TRBV5-8 | NA | TGTGCCAGCAGCGGGAGGAGCGCCTATGGCTACACCTTC | CASSGRSAYGYTF
NA | TRBJ1-4 | TRBV6-4 | NA | TGTGCCAGCAGGGAGGACACAACTAATGAAAAACTGTTTTTT | CASREDTTNEKLFF
NA | TRBJ2-3 | TRBV11-2 | NA | TGTGCCAGCAGTAATCTGGGGGATACGCAGTATTTT | CASSNLGDTQYF
NA | TRBJ2-2 | TRBV4-2 | NA | TGTGCCAGCAGACCGGGAGAGCTTGCCGGGGAGCTGTTTTTT | CASRPGELAGELFF
NA | TRBJ1-4 | TRBV29-1 | NA | TGCAGCGCCGCAGGAGGCGGAGGGTATGAAAAACTGTTTTTT | CSAAGGGGYEKLFF
NA | TRBJ1-3 | TRBV19 | few | TGTGCCAGTAGCACAGGAAACACCATATATTTT | CASSTGNTIYF
NA | TRBJ2-7 | TRBV28 | NA | TGTGCCAGCAGTCCTAGGGGGGTGGTGTCCTACGAGCAGTACTTC | CASSPRGVVSYEQYF
NA | TRBJ2-1 | TRBV19 | NA | TGTGCCAGTAGTATTGGGACGGGATCATACAATGAGCAGTTCTTC | CASSIGTGSYNEQFF
NA | TRBJ1-6 | TRBV5-6 | few | TGTGCCAGCAGCTTGTCCTACTCAAATTCACCCCTCCACTTT | CASSLSYSNSPLHF
TRBD1 | TRBJ2-2 | TRBV2 | NA | TGTGCCAGCAGTGCAAGGACAGGGGGTAGATCCGGGGAGCTGTTTTTT | CASSARTGGRSGELFF
NA | TRBJ1-1 | TRBV4-1 | NA | TGCGCCAGCAGCCAAGGGTGGGTCACCTTGAACACTGAAGCTTTCTTT | CASSQGWVTLNTEAFF
TRBD1 | TRBJ2-1 | TRBV27 | NA | TGTGCCAGCAGTCCCTCGGGACAGGGGCCGGAATTTGGGAATGAGCAGTTCTTC | CASSPSGQGPEFGNEQFF
NA | TRBJ1-5 | TRBV2 | NA | TGTGCCAGCAGTGGGCCAGGGGTTTATAGCAATCAGCCCCAGCATTTT | CASSGPGVYSNQPQHF
NA | TRBJ2-7 | TRBV6-5 | NA | TGTGCCAGCAGTTACCGGACTGAATACGAGCAGTACTTC | CASSYRTEYEQYF
NA | TRBJ2-3 | TRBV19 | NA | TGTGCCAGTAGTAACCAAGCGGGAGATACGCAGTATTTT | CASSNQAGDTQYF
NA | TRBJ2-5 | TRBV9 | NA | TGTGCCAGCAGTTGGCTCCTAGCCGCTCAAGAGACCCAGTACTTC | CASSWLLAAQETQYF
NA | TRBJ1-2 | TRBV10-3 | NA | TGTGCCATCAGTGAGGTAAACAGGGCGGCCTATGGCTACACCTTC | CAISEVNRAAYGYTF
NA | TRBJ1-5 | TRBV5-4 | NA | TGTGCCGGTAGCCGACCTGCCCTCGGGGATAGCAATCAGCCCCAGCATTTT | CAGSRPALGDSNQPQHF
NA | TRBJ1-1 | TRBV18 | NA | TGTGCCAGCTCACAGACACGCGGGTACACTGAAGCTTTCTTT | CASSQTRGYTEAFF
NA | TRBJ2-7 | TRBV11-3 | NA | TGTGCCAGCAGCTCGGGAGTCAGGGACGAGCAGTACTTC | CASSSGVRDEQYF
NA | TRBJ2-7 | TRBV7-6 | NA | TGTGCCAGCAGCTTAAGCGGGACAGCCTACGAGCAGTACTTC | CASSLSGTAYEQYF
NA | TRBJ1-1 | TRBV4-1 | NA | TGCGCCAGCAGCCGACCGACAGAGGGTAACACTGAAGCTTTCTTT | CASSRPTEGNTEAFF
NA | TRBJ2-7 | TRBV2 | once | TGTGCCAGCCACGAGCCCGGCAGGGGCTACGAGCAGTACTTC | CASHEPGRGYEQYF
NA | TRBJ1-1 | TRBV2 | NA | TGTGCCAGCAGTGTCCCGGTCCGGGGGAACACTGAAGCTTTCTTT | CASSVPVRGNTEAFF
NA | TRBJ2-7 | TRBV29-1 | NA | TGCAGCGTTTTTCGGGGGGAGCAGTACTTC | CSVFRGEQYF
TRBD1 | TRBJ1-1 | TRBV7-8 | NA | TGTGCCAGCAGCCGAAGGGGGCACGACACTGAAGCTTTCTTT | CASSRRGHDTEAFF
NA | TRBJ2-7 | TRBV19 | NA | TGTGCCAGTAGTATAGTGTACAGGGAAGATTACGAGCAGTACTTC | CASSIVYREDYEQYF
TRBD1 | TRBJ1-4 | TRBV18 | NA | TGTGCCAGCTCACCCCGAACCGGACAGGACGAAAAACTGTTTTTT | CASSPRTGQDEKLFF
NA | TRBJ1-5 | TRBV19 | few | TGTGCCAGTACCTCCACCCGCTTAGGACAGTCCAATCAGCCCCAGCATTTT | CASTSTRLGQSNQPQHF
TRBD1 | TRBJ2-7 | TRBV19 | NA | TGTGCCAGTAGTCCGGGGACAGGGATCCCCTACGAGCAGTACTTC | CASSPGTGIPYEQYF
NA | TRBJ1-5 | TRBV4-1 | NA | TGCGCCAGCAGCCAAGTGACCGACACCGCCTTTCAGCCCCAGCATTTT | CASSQVTDTAFQPQHF
NA | TRBJ1-2 | TRBV29-1 | NA | TGCAGCGTTGAACGGACAGATCCTAACTATGGCTACACCTTC | CSVERTDPNYGYTF